The 8 T cell receptor beta chains below come from one sample, sequenced in a study of blood T cells in healthy people across ages. Through a sample-barcoded 5' primer and a J-beta primer mix, a second PCR was run for roughly 7 to 12 cycles. TCRdb passed the 5' RACE reads through MiXCR, listing each CDR3 protein once. This table has 650,000 or so distinct CDR3 sequences, around 52% appearing once. The specimen sequenced was blood. These receptors all stem from an elderly woman in good health.

This chain joins TRBV29-1 and TRBJ1-5; D is possibly TRBD1 (5 bases). Germline V CDR1 and CDR2: SQVTM, ANQGSEA. There are 13 residues in the CDR3. CDR3 region: CRSRGGDNQPQHF. CDR3 nucleotide sequence: TGCAGGTCTCGGGGGGGGGACAATCAGCCCCAGCATTTT.

This clonotype was detected ten times or more. J is TRBJ2-1 and V is TRBV7-8; D unresolved. Germline CDR1 reads SGHVS; CDR2 reads FQNEAQ. Deletions cut 6 bases from V and 5 bases from J, with 5 bases between. CDR3 length equals 11 residues. CDR3 residues: CASRNNNEQFF. CDR3 DNA sequence: TGTGCCAGCAGGAATAACAATGAGCAGTTCTTC.

This clonotype came up a few times. V usage is TRBV7-2 and J usage is TRBJ2-3; tentative D call: TRBD2 (5 bases). Per germline, CDR1 SGHTA and CDR2 FQGNSA. Trimming took 5 bases from V and 5 from J, leaving 20 bases between them. The CDR3 spans 16 residues. The CDR3 reads CASSPRASTSVDTQYF. DNA for the CDR3: TGTGCCAGCAGCCCCCGAGCTAGCACATCCGTAGATACGCAGTATTTT.

This clonotype has more than one count but fewer than ten. The V call is TRBV29-1, the J call TRBJ2-7; D might be TRBD1 (5 bases). This CDR3 comprises 13 residues. Deletions cut 2 bases from V and 0 bases from J, with 8 bases between. Germline CDR1 is SQVTM and CDR2 is ANQGSEA. DNA for the CDR3: TGCAGCGTTGAATGGGGCAGCTCCTACGAGCAGTACTTC. Its protein is CSVEWGSSYEQYF.

V and J are TRBV14 and TRBJ1-4; TRBD1 is a possible D gene (6 bases). Germline V lookup: CDR1 SGHDN, CDR2 FVKESK. V lost 0 bases to trimming and J lost 8 bases, with 13 bases between them. The CDR3 is made up of 15 amino acids. The CDR3 nucleotides read TGTGCCAGCAGCCAAGATGCGGGGGCGGGGGAAAAACTGTTTTTT. Residues: CASSQDAGAGEKLFF.

The table lists this clonotype with a few counts. The V and J genes are TRBV4-1 and TRBJ2-5; D ambiguous. The germline gives CDR1 MGHRA, CDR2 YSYEKL. The V end lost 0 bases, the J end lost 11 bases, and 16 bases lay between the germline ends. The CDR3 sequence is 14 residues long. CDR3 DNA: TGCGCCAGCAGCCAAGATGTCAGAGGCAGTGAGCAGTACTTC. Translated: CASSQDVRGSEQYF.

This chain joins TRBV6-5 and TRBJ2-5, with 11 bases identical to TRBD2. The V segment lost 2 bases and the J segment 11 bases; nucleotides outside the gene matches: 16. This CDR3 has 17 residues. Germline lookup yields CDR1 MNHEY and CDR2 SVGAGI. The CDR3 nucleotides are TGTGCCAGCAGTTACCGCATAGCGGGGGGGCTAAGTAGTGAGCAGTACTTC. Encoded protein: CASSYRIAGGLSSEQYF.

This clonotype has a handful of counts. The V gene is TRBV6-5, the J gene TRBJ2-2; perhaps D is TRBD1 or TRBD2 (5 bases each). Per germline, CDR1 MNHEY and CDR2 SVGAGI. The germline V and J ends were trimmed by 6 bases and 0 bases, with 8 bases remaining between them. The CDR3 loop spans 14 amino acids. CDR3 bases: TGTGCCAGCAGGGGGACGGCGAACACCGGGGAGCTGTTTTTT. It codes for CASRGTANTGELFF.